Listed below are T cell receptor beta chains from one sample, sequenced in a study of blood T cell repertoires in COVID-19. Generated by immunoSEQ multiplex PCR, the TCRdb table keeps only in-frame clones and is missing some. The data contain approximately 280,000 clones, approximately 83% of them seen just once; the ten biggest clones take up approximately 2%. Sequenced input: peripheral blood. The source is a woman aged 25 to 39 who had recovered from COVID-19. Both conserved end residues are part of each CDR3. A D gene is named only where the DNA matches it firmly. Clone size is shown for a subset of rows, as once, few, many or a class of expanded clone.

cdr3_aa cdr3_nt d_call j_call clone_size v_call
CASSTGPGGEAFF TGTGCCAGCTCGACAGGACCTGGGGGTGAAGCTTTCTTT - TRBJ1-1 - TRBV18
CASSQTRDSSNEQFF TGCGCCAGCAGCCAAACACGGGACTCTTCCAATGAGCAGTTCTTC - TRBJ2-1 - TRBV4-1
CSVGLAPSYNEQFF TGCAGCGTTGGGCTAGCGCCCTCCTACAATGAGCAGTTCTTC - TRBJ2-1 once TRBV29-1
CASSSCPNGRSYEQYF TGTGCCAGCAGCTCCTGTCCCAATGGGAGATCCTACGAGCAGTACTTC - TRBJ2-7 - TRBV7-9
CASSSPMAGGPDEQFF TGTGCCAGCAGCTCCCCTATGGCGGGGGGGCCGGATGAGCAGTTCTTC TRBD2 TRBJ2-1 - TRBV27
CASSSRGTGGHEQYF TGTGCCAGCAGCTCAAGAGGGACAGGGGGCCACGAGCAGTACTTC TRBD1 TRBJ2-7 - TRBV7-9
CASSRRQGGEQFF TGCGCCAGCAGCCGCCGACAGGGAGGCGAGCAGTTCTTC - TRBJ2-1 once TRBV5-1
CASSIVGAAEELFF TGTGCCAGTAGTATAGTGGGGGCGGCTGAAGAGCTGTTTTTT - TRBJ2-2 - TRBV19
CASSSGSPLHF TGTGCCAGCAGCAGCGGGTCACCCCTCCACTTT - TRBJ1-6 - TRBV6-5
CASSYGDSYYTF TGTGCCAGCAGTTATGGGGACTCTTACTACACCTTC - TRBJ1-2 - TRBV6-5
CASTPRGHDGYTF TGTGCCAGCACCCCGCGGGGGCACGATGGCTACACCTTC - TRBJ1-2 - TRBV12-3/TRBV12-4
CASSIGRTAIYEQYF TGTGCCAGTAGTATAGGACGGACTGCTATCTACGAGCAGTACTTC - TRBJ2-7 - TRBV19
CASSLRQGVDTQYF TGTGCCAGCAGCTTGCGGCAAGGAGTAGATACGCAGTATTTT - TRBJ2-3 - TRBV5-4
CASSSGRTGYVQPQHF TGTGCCAGTAGTAGCGGAAGGACAGGGTATGTTCAGCCCCAGCATTTT TRBD1 TRBJ1-5 - TRBV19
CAWSVGQGGLRPQHF TGTGCCTGGAGTGTAGGCCAAGGGGGCTTGCGGCCCCAGCATTTT TRBD1 TRBJ1-5 few TRBV30
CSVALERDTQYF TGCAGCGTTGCGTTGGAGAGAGATACGCAGTATTTT - TRBJ2-3 - TRBV29-1
CASSPRQARNEAFF TGTGCCAGCAGCCCGCGACAGGCACGTAATGAAGCTTTCTTT - TRBJ1-1 once TRBV7-2
CASRRQDRDREQFF TGTGCCAGCAGGAGACAGGATCGGGATCGGGAGCAGTTCTTC - TRBJ2-1 - TRBV7-9
CASSLTGSGNTIYF TGTGCCAGCAGTCTTACAGGGTCTGGAAACACCATATATTTT - TRBJ1-3 - TRBV2
CASSPPRTGIADTQYF TGTGCCAGCTCACCACCGCGGACAGGGATTGCGGATACGCAGTATTTT TRBD1 TRBJ2-3 - TRBV18
CASSELRSQPQHF TGTGCCAGCAGTGAACTCCGTAGTCAGCCCCAGCATTTT - TRBJ1-5 - TRBV2
CASSPAGLSYEQYF TGTGCCAGCAGCCCCGCGGGTCTCTCCTACGAGCAGTACTTC - TRBJ2-7 - TRBV11-2
CASRSGQGANEQYF TGTGCCAGTAGGAGCGGACAGGGGGCCAACGAGCAGTACTTC TRBD1 TRBJ2-7 once TRBV19
CASSEIQGANEQFF TGCGCCAGCAGTGAGATTCAGGGGGCCAATGAGCAGTTCTTC TRBD1 TRBJ2-1 - TRBV10-1
CASGVGASGNTIYF TGTGCCAGCGGGGTGGGGGCCTCTGGAAACACCATATATTTT - TRBJ1-3 once TRBV13
CSVRRQGGNEKLFF TGCAGCGTCAGAAGACAGGGCGGTAATGAAAAACTGTTTTTT TRBD1 TRBJ1-4 - TRBV29-1
CASSEGQHYGYTF TGTGCCAGCAGTGAAGGACAGCACTATGGCTACACCTTC - TRBJ1-2 - TRBV6-1
CASSFNNGGSSTDTQYF TGCGCCAGCAGCTTTAACAACGGCGGGTCTAGCACAGATACGCAGTATTTT - TRBJ2-3 - TRBV5-1
CASSLIGQETYEQYF TGTGCCAGCAGCTTAATCGGACAGGAGACCTACGAGCAGTACTTC TRBD1 TRBJ2-7 - TRBV7-2
CASSAKGTSGRTNTGELFF TGTGCCAGCAGCGCCAAAGGGACTAGCGGGAGGACGAACACCGGGGAGCTGTTTTTT TRBD2 TRBJ2-2 - TRBV2
CSVVTGNYGYTF TGCAGCGTTGTAACGGGGAACTATGGCTACACCTTC - TRBJ1-2 - TRBV29-1
CASSPHTREEAFF TGTGCCAGCAGCCCACACACTCGGGAAGAAGCTTTCTTT - TRBJ1-1 - TRBV11-2
CASSPLAGGRDEQFF TGTGCCAGCTCACCCTTGGCGGGAGGAAGAGATGAGCAGTTCTTC TRBD2 TRBJ2-1 - TRBV18
CASSPPGHIYGYTF TGTGCCAGCAGTCCGCCTGGGCATATCTATGGCTACACCTTC - TRBJ1-2 - TRBV28
CAWSPWTGYGYTF TGTGCCTGGAGTCCCTGGACAGGCTATGGCTACACCTTC TRBD1 TRBJ1-2 once TRBV30
CASSGGTGLSYEQYF TGTGCCAGTAGTGGTGGGACAGGTTTGTCTTACGAGCAGTACTTC TRBD1 TRBJ2-7 - TRBV19
CASSIDLSVNTEAFF TGTGCCAGTAGTATAGATCTATCGGTGAACACTGAAGCTTTCTTT - TRBJ1-1 - TRBV19
CASSTGTSRSSYEQYF TGTGCCAGCAGCACCGGAACTTCGAGGAGCTCCTACGAGCAGTACTTC - TRBJ2-7 - TRBV13
CASSPGQREAFF TGCGCCAGCAGCCCAGGACAGCGTGAAGCTTTCTTT - TRBJ1-1 once TRBV5-1
CASSFGVAGGYEQYF TGTGCCAGCAGTTTCGGCGTGGCGGGAGGGTACGAGCAGTACTTC TRBD2 TRBJ2-7 few TRBV27
CASSASTGTGGVWSTDTQYF TGTGCCAGCAGCGCCTCGACCGGGACAGGGGGCGTGTGGAGCACAGATACGCAGTATTTT TRBD1 TRBJ2-3 once TRBV9
CASSLTGTGNIQYF TGCGCCAGCAGCTTGACAGGGACGGGGAACATTCAGTACTTC - TRBJ2-4 - TRBV5-1
CASSQTGAGTNTEAFF TGCGCCAGCAGCCAAACCGGTGCGGGAACGAACACTGAAGCTTTCTTT - TRBJ1-1 - TRBV4-1
CATMGLQQNTEAFF TGTGCCACCATGGGGCTACAGCAGAACACTGAAGCTTTCTTT - TRBJ1-1 - TRBV2
CASSHRQVNTEAFF TGTGCCAGCAGCCATCGGCAGGTGAACACTGAAGCTTTCTTT - TRBJ1-1 few TRBV3-1/TRBV3-2